This TCR beta chain was sequenced in a study of vaccination effects on CD4 cells after COVID-19. Some clones are missing from TCRdb's copy, which holds only in-frame ones; the method was immunoSEQ multiplex PCR. The sample lists fewer than 25,000 clones; 76% were seen once. Comment on this clone: What it recognizes is unknown.

The CDR3 has 17 residues. Germline assignment: CDR1 LNHNV and CDR2 YYDKDF (reference sequence). V lost 1 base, J lost 0 bases, and 6 bases stayed unmatched. In the ViraFEST assay, antigen-specific CD4+ clonotypes were identified by expansion after peptide-pool stimulation. CD4+ T cells were isolated after 10 days of culture. Vaccine recipients lacked prior SARS-CoV-2 infection and had negative nucleocapsid antibodies. A half-medium replacement with IL-2 medium was carried out on days 3 and 7. This sequence joins TRBV15 and TRBJ2-1; TRBD2 aligns across 7 bases. This TCR came from a human donor who received a COVID-19 vaccine. The sequences come from CD4+ T cells from PBMCs cultured with HCoV-NL63 spike peptides, collected before COVID-19 vaccination. DNA for the CDR3: TGTGCCACCAGCAGAGTGGGACTAACGAGCTCCTACAATGAGCAGTTCTTC. Residues: CATSRVGLTSSYNEQFF. The whole variable domain, remainder taken from reference TRBV15 and TRBJ2-1, is DAMVIQNPRYQVTQFGKPVTLSCSQTLNHNVMYWYQQKSSQAPKLLFHYYDKDFNNEADTPDNFQSRRPNTSFCFLDIRSPGLGDTAMYLCATSRVGLTSSYNEQFFGPGTRLTVL.